Here is one T cell receptor beta chain with its context. Patients who had autoimmune disease history or got systemic immunosuppression were left out. Sequencing was performed with immunoSEQ multiplex PCR; in TCRdb, only in-frame clones are kept and a portion is missing. The table has 40,000 or so clones, 80% seen once. The CDR3 is 16 amino acids. The sample originates from a study of OX40 agonist ivuxolimab in advanced cancers. Study in general: Participants could have had prior anti-PD-1, anti-PD-L1 or anti-CTLA-4 therapy, and less than 45% had some.

The specimen was CD4+ or CD8+ T cells sorted from blood, collected in a trial of the OX40 agonist ivuxolimab. This TCR derives from an adult with an advanced solid tumor such as melanoma, head and neck, liver or kidney cancer. The J gene is TRBJ1-1, the V gene TRBV21-1. TRBV21-1 counts as a pseudogene. The CDR3 is CASSKGGGLMNTEAFF. The CDR3 DNA reads as TGTGCCAGCAGCAAAGGCGGGGGGCTTATGAACACTGAAGCTTTCTTT.